This TCR beta chain was identified during a study of Ad26.COV2.S vaccination and SARS-CoV-2 variants (dated by TCRdb to about 2021). Describing the broader study: Vaccine-arm donors came from COV1001, a multicentre, randomized, double-blind, placebo-controlled phase I-IIa trial of Ad26.COV2.S in healthy adults. The specificity and breadth of SARS-CoV-2-reactive T cell receptors after Ad26.COV2.S vaccination were assessed by TCRbeta repertoire sequencing. Dosing of Ad26.COV2.S was intramuscular, at either 5x10^10 or 1x10^11 viral particles, delivered as one shot or as two shots spaced 56 days apart. A total of 32 samples were included in the TCR-sequenced set, comprising about 20 Ad26.COV2.S vaccine recipients, 5 placebo recipients and 8 SARS-CoV-2 convalescent individuals. Trial participants were randomized into five groups of five: low-dose or high-dose Ad26.COV2.S given once or twice, or placebo on both occasions. Throughout the experiments and outcome assessment, investigators stayed blinded to trial group allocation.

There are 15 amino acids in the CDR3, from cysteine to phenylalanine inclusive. This entry keeps only the CDR3 DNA: 45 bases, framed from base 1. The germline V gene encodes CDR1 SGHVS and CDR2 FQNEAQ. V loses 4 bases, J loses 3 bases, and the germline ends lie 15 bases apart. Worth noting for this clone: The specificity of this receptor is unknown. No much larger clonotype is one base removed from it; base qualities were not supplied.

The immunoSEQ Assay was used to sequence TCRbeta CDR3 regions. After extraction, genomic DNA underwent amplification by bias-controlled multiplex PCR, followed by high-throughput sequencing. The source study handled its data this way. To quantify the absolute abundance of every unique TCRbeta CDR3 region, sequences were collapsed and filtered. T cell fraction was estimated by normalizing TCRbeta template counts to usable DNA, which was measured by amplifying reference genes present in all nucleated cells. Repertoire TCRs were annotated as SARS-CoV-2-specific by exact matching of V gene, CDR3 amino acid sequence and J gene to a known reactive TCR set. The reference SARS-CoV-2 TCR set was obtained from MIRA and was filtered for enrichment in COVID-19-positive ImmuneCODE repertoires, whereby public or cross-reactive TCRs were removed. Drawing on the MIRA antigens, annotated TCRs were analysed further at the level of specific ORF or position within ORF. Breadth was defined as the number of annotated unique rearrangements divided by the total number of unique productive rearrangements, and depth was defined as the summed frequency of the annotated unique rearrangements. Group comparisons of TCR breadth used two-sided Wilcoxon rank-sum tests. TCRdb provides this immuneACCESS table in a form limited to in-frame rearrangements. Some clones are lacking; in checked studies, under half of them reflect an unresolved V gene, and why the rest are absent is not known. V and J calls plus clone size are reproduced from that table; the DNA served to infer D and trimming. Within this sample are about 400,000 clones, with over 75% of them counted one time only. The ten most abundant clones make up 3.6% of the sample.

The meaning of the sample's treatment or condition label: about 20 received Ad26.COV2.S at low or high dose, single or two shots; roughly five received placebo; per-sample allocation not given. For vaccine and placebo recipients, repertoires were sequenced using samples collected on day 63 after the first injection. Cohort 1b enrolled about two dozen adults aged 18-55 years at a single site in Boston, USA, between 29 July and 7 August 2020. Ad26.COV2.S was a replication-incompetent adenovirus type 26 vector expressing a prefusion-stabilized SARS-CoV-2 spike protein from the original Wuhan strain. Study-level results and caveats: After vaccination, substantial breadth of spike-specific CD8+ and CD4+ T cell responses was reported. Higher spike-specific TCR breadth was observed in Ad26.COV2.S recipients than in placebo recipients (P = 0.0014). Vaccine and placebo recipients had similar non-spike TCR breadth, a finding consistent with the vaccine containing only spike. The study was not powered for comparison of responses between vaccine doses or regimens. It was noted by the authors that total T cell responses may have been underestimated by the TCR breadth and depth analyses.

The receptor comes from a person aged 18-60 years who received the Ad26.COV2.S COVID-19 vaccine or a placebo. This chain joins TRBV7-8 to TRBJ2-5, and perhaps TRBD1 as D gene, on 6 matching bases. This specimen was peripheral blood, taken in a trial of Ad26.COV2.S vaccine versus placebo. Here the CDR3 is given as CASSSREGGEETQYF. The nucleotide sequence reads as follows: TGTGCCAGCAGCTCCCGGGAAGGGGGAGAAGAGACCCAGTACTTC.